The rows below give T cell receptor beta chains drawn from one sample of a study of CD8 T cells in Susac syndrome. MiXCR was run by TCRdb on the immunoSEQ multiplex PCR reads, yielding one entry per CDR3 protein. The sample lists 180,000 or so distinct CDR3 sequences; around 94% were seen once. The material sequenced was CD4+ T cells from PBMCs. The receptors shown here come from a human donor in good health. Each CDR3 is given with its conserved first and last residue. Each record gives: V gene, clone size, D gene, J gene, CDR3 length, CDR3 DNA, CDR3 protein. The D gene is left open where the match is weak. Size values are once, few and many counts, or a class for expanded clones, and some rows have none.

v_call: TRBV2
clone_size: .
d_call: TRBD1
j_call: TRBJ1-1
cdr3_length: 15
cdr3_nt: TGTGCCAGCAGTGCTCAGGGGGGTCAAGGCACTGAAGCTTTCTTT
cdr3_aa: CASSAQGGQGTEAFF

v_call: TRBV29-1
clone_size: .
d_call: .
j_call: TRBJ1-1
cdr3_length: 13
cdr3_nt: TGCAGCGTTGAAGCACAGGCAGAGACTGAAGCTTTCTTT
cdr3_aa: CSVEAQAETEAFF

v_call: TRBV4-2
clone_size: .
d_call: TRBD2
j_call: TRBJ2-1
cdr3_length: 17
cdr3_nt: TGTGCCAGCAGCCAAGAAGGGAGAATAGCGGGGTACAATGAGCAGTTCTTC
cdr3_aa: CASSQEGRIAGYNEQFF

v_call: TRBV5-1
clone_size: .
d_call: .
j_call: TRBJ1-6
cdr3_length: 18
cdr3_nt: TGCGCCAGCAGCTTGTTAAGAGCTTCGGGGGACTATAATTCACCCCTCCACTTT
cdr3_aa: CASSLLRASGDYNSPLHF

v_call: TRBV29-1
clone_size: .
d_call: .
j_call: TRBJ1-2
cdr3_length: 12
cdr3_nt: TGCAGCGTCCTCGTGGGGATTGGGGGCTACACCTTC
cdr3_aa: CSVLVGIGGYTF

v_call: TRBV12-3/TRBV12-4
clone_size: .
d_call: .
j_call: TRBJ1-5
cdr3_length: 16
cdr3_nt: TGTGCCAGCAGTTTTGGCAGGGCCGTCAGCAATCAGCCCCAGCATTTT
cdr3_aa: CASSFGRAVSNQPQHF

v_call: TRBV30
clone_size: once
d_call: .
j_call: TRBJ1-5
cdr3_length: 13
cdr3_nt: TGTGCCTGGACCCTTGGCCTCAGCCAGCCCCAGCATTTT
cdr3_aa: CAWTLGLSQPQHF

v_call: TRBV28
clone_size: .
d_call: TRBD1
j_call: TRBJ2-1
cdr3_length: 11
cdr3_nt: TGTGCCAGCAGTTCCAACAGGGGGGACTTCTTC
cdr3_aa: CASSSNRGDFF

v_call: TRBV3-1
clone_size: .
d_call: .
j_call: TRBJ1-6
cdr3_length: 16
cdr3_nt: TGTGCCAGCAGTCGACGGGAGCTGGCCTATAATTCACCCCTCCACTTT
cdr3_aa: CASSRRELAYNSPLHF

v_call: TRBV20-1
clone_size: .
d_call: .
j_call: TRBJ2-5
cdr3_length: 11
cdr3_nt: TGCAGTGCTGCCCGGGAAGAGACCCAGTACTTC
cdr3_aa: CSAAREETQYF

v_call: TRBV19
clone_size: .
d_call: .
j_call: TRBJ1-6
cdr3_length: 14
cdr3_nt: TGTGCCAGTAGTCTCCGGGACCCTAATTCACCCCTCCACTTT
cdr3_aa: CASSLRDPNSPLHF

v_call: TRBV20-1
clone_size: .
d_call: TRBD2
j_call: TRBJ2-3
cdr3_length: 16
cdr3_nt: TGCAGTGCTAGTGAGGCGGGGGGTTCTAGCACAGATACGCAGTATTTT
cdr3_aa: CSASEAGGSSTDTQYF

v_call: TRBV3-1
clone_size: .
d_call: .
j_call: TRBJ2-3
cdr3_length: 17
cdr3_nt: TGTGCCAGCAGCCGGGGGTTTCCGGGGACTTCAACAGATACGCAGTATTTT
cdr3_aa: CASSRGFPGTSTDTQYF

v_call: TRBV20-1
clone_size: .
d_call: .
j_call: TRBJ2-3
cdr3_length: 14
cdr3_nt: TGCAGTGCTAGCGGGGTAACAAGCACAGATACGCAGTATTTT
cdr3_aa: CSASGVTSTDTQYF

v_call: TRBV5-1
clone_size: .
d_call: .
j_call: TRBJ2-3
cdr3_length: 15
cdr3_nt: TGCGCCAGCAGCTTAGGAGACTCCAGCACAGATACGCAGTATTTT
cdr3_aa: CASSLGDSSTDTQYF

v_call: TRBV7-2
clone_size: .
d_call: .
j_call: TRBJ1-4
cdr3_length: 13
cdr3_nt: TGTGCCAGCAGCCTTCGGACGGGTGAAAAACTGTTTTTT
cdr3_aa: CASSLRTGEKLFF

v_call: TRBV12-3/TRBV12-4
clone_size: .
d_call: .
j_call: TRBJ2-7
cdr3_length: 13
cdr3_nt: TGTGCCAGCACCTCCCTAATGGGGTACGAGCAGTACTTC
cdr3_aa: CASTSLMGYEQYF

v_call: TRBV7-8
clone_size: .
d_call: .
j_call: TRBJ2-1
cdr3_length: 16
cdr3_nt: TGTGCCAGCGGCCTGAGTGGGGGCGGTAGGAGGAATGAGCAGTTCTTC
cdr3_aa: CASGLSGGGRRNEQFF

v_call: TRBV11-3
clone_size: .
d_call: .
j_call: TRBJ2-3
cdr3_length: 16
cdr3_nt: TGTGCCAGCAGCTTATCGAGCGTGGGTAGCACAGATACGCAGTATTTT
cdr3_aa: CASSLSSVGSTDTQYF

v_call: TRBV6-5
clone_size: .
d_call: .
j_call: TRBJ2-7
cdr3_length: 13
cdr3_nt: TGTGCCAGCAGCGACAGTAGGGGATACGAGCAGTACTTC
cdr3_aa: CASSDSRGYEQYF

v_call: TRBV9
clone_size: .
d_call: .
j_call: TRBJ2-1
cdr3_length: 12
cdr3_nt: TGTGCCAGCAGCATCCAGGGGAATGAGCAGTTCTTC
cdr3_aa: CASSIQGNEQFF

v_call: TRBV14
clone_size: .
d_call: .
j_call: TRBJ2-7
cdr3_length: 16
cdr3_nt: TGTGCCAGCAGCCAAGATCCGATCATTCAGGGAGGCGAGCAGTACTTC
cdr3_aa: CASSQDPIIQGGEQYF

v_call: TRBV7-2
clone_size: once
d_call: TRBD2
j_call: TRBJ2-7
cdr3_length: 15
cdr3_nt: TGTGCCAGCAGCCTCCTAGCGGGCCCCTCCTACGAGCAGTACTTC
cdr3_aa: CASSLLAGPSYEQYF

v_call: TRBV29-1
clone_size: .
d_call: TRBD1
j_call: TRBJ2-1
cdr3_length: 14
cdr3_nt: TGCAGCGATAGGACAGGGCGAACCTACAATGAGCAGTTCTTC
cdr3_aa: CSDRTGRTYNEQFF

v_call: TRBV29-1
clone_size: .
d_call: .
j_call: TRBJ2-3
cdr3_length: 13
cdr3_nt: TGCAGCGTTGTGCCCCTAGCTCCAGATACGCAGTATTTT
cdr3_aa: CSVVPLAPDTQYF

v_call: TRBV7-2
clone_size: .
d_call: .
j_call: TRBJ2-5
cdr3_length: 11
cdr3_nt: TGTGCCAGCAGCTTTTTGCAGACCCAGTACTTC
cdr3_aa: CASSFLQTQYF

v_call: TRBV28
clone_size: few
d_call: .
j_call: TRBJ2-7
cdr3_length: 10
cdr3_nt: TGTGCCAGCGGGACCTACGAGCAGTACTTC
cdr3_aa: CASGTYEQYF

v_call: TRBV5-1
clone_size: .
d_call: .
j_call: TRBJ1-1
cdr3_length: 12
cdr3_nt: TGCGCCAGCAGCCTACCTAACACTGAAGCTTTCTTT
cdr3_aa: CASSLPNTEAFF

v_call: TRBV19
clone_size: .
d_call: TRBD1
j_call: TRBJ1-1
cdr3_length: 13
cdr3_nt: TGTCCTATGGACAGGGGTGGGAACACTGAAGCTTTCTTT
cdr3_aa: CPMDRGGNTEAFF

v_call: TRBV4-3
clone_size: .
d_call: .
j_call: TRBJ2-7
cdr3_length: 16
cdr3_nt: TGCGCCAGCAGCCAAGATTGGGGGTATAGCTCCTACGAGCAGTACTTC
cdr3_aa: CASSQDWGYSSYEQYF

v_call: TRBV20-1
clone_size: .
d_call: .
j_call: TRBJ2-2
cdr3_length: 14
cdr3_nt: TGCAGTGCTAGAAGTCAGGGTGTCGTCGGGGAGCTGTTTTTT
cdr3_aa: CSARSQGVVGELFF

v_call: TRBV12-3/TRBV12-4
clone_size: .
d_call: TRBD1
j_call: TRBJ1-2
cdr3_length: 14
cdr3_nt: TGTGCCAGCAGGAGAACAGGGGCTAACTATGGCTACACCTTC
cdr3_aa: CASRRTGANYGYTF

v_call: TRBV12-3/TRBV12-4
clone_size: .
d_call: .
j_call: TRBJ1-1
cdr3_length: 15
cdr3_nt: TGTGCCAGCAGTCTCTCCAGGGAAGTGGGCACTGAAGCTTTCTTT
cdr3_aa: CASSLSREVGTEAFF

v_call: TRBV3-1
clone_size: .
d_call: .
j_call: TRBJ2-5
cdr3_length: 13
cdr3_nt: TGTGCCAGCAGCCAAGATCCTACGGCGACCCAGTACTTC
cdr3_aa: CASSQDPTATQYF

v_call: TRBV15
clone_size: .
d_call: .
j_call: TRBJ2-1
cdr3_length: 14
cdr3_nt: TGTGCCACCAGCGGAGGGGGTTCCTACAATGAGCAGTTCTTC
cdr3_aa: CATSGGGSYNEQFF

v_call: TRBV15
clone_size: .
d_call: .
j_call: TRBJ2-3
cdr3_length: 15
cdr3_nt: TGTGCCACCAGCAGAGACCAGGGGAGGACAGATACGCAGTATTTT
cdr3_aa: CATSRDQGRTDTQYF

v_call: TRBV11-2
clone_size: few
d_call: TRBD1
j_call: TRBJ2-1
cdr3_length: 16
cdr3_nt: TGTGCCAGCAGACGACTGACCGGGACAGGGTTTTATGAGCAGTTCTTC
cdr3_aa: CASRRLTGTGFYEQFF

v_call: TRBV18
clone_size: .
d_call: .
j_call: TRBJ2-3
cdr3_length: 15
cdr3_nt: TGTGCCAGCTCACCAAATCAGGGGAGCACAGATACGCAGTATTTT
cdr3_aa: CASSPNQGSTDTQYF

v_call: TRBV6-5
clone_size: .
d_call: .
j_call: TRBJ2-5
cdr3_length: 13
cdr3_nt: TGTGCCAGCAGTAAACAGGGCTCGGAGACCCAGTACTTC
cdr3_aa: CASSKQGSETQYF

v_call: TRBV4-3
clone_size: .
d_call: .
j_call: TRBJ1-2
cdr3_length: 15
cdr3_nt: TGCGCCAGCAGCCAAGTACAGGAACCTACTAGGGGCTACACCTTC
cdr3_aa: CASSQVQEPTRGYTF

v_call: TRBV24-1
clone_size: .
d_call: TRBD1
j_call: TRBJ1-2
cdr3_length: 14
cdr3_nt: TGTGCCACCAGTGATCCGGGACAGGGAAATGGCTACACCTTC
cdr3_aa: CATSDPGQGNGYTF

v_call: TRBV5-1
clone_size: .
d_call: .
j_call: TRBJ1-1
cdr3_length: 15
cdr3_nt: TGCGCCAGCTCCTTAGGTCAGGGGCGACGAACTGAAGCTTTCTTT
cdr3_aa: CASSLGQGRRTEAFF

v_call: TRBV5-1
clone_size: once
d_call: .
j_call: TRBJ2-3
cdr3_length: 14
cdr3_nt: TGCGCCAGCAGCTTGGGGACCGTCCGGGATACGCAGTATTTT
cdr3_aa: CASSLGTVRDTQYF

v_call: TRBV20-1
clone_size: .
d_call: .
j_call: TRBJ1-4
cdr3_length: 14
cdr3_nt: TGCAGTGCTAGTAAAGGGAGCGGTAATGAAAAACTGTTTTTT
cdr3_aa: CSASKGSGNEKLFF

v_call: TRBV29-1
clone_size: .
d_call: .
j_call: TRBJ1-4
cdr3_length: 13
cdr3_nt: TGCAGCGGACTAGACAGCTCCTATGAAAAACTGTTTTTT
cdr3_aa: CSGLDSSYEKLFF

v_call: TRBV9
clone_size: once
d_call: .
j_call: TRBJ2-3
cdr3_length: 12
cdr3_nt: TGTGCCAGCAGCGAAACCCCGGCTACGCAGTATTTT
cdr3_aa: CASSETPATQYF

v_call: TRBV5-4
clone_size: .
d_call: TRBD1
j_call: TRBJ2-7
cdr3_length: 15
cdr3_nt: TGTGCCAGCAGCTCTCGCGGGACAGGAGCCTACGAGCAGTACTTC
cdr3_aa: CASSSRGTGAYEQYF

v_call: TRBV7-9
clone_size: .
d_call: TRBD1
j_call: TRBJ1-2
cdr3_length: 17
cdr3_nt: TGTGCCAGCAGCGTCCGGGGACAGGGGGCTAGTAGGCCTGGCTACACCTTC
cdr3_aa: CASSVRGQGASRPGYTF

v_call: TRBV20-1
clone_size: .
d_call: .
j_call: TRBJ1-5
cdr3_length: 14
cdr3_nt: TGCAGTGCTAGAGTCAGAAATAGCAATCAGCCCCAGCATTTT
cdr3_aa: CSARVRNSNQPQHF

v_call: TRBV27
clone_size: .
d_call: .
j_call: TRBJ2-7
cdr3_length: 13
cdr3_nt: TGTGCCAGCAGTCCCCAGGACGGACGACGGTCGTACTTC
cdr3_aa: CASSPQDGRRSYF

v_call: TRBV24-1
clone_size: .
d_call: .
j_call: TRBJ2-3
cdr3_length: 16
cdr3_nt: TGTGCCACCAGTGATGCGGGGAGATCGGGAAGGGATACGCAGTATTTT
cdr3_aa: CATSDAGRSGRDTQYF

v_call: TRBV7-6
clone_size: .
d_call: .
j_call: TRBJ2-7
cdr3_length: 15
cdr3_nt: TGTGCCAGCAGCCACCTCAAGGACAGTACCTACGAGCAGTACTTC
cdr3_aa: CASSHLKDSTYEQYF